These T cell receptor beta chains were read from a single sample in a study of T cell changes during pregnancy in multiple sclerosis. Assay: immunoSEQ multiplex PCR; the TCRdb copy retains only in-frame clones and omits some. Seen here are just under 85,000 clones, just over 90% observed once, and the top ten hold roughly 2.5%. The specimen comprised peripheral blood, sampled in the first trimester of pregnancy. The receptors originated from a female donor with multiple sclerosis, enrolled in a pregnancy study. Both conserved end residues are part of each CDR3. A D gene is named only where the DNA matches it firmly. Not every row has a clone size; where given, it reads once, few, many or a size class.

d_gene: -; v_gene: TRBV2; abundance: -; j_gene: TRBJ1-2; CDR3aa: CASRFFNYGYTF; CDR3nt: TGTGCCAGCAGGTTCTTTAACTATGGCTACACCTTC
d_gene: -; v_gene: TRBV11-1; abundance: few; j_gene: TRBJ1-1; CDR3aa: CASSPPRDVITEAFF; CDR3nt: TGTGCCAGCAGTCCCCCGCGGGACGTGATCACTGAAGCTTTCTTT
d_gene: TRBD2; v_gene: TRBV7-2; abundance: -; j_gene: TRBJ2-7; CDR3aa: CASSKYSGGAVYEQYF; CDR3nt: TGTGCCAGCAGCAAGTATAGCGGGGGGGCAGTCTACGAGCAGTACTTC
d_gene: TRBD1; v_gene: TRBV4-1; abundance: -; j_gene: TRBJ1-4; CDR3aa: CASSLWGQGNEKLFF; CDR3nt: TGCGCCAGCAGCCTCTGGGGACAGGGGAATGAAAAACTGTTTTTT
d_gene: -; v_gene: TRBV7-8; abundance: -; j_gene: TRBJ2-7; CDR3aa: CASSLRGLEQYF; CDR3nt: TGTGCCAGCAGCTTACGGGGTTTGGAGCAGTACTTC
d_gene: TRBD1; v_gene: TRBV27; abundance: -; j_gene: TRBJ2-3; CDR3aa: CASTPRTGADTQYF; CDR3nt: TGTGCCAGCACACCTCGGACAGGAGCAGATACGCAGTATTTT
d_gene: TRBD1; v_gene: TRBV19; abundance: -; j_gene: TRBJ1-2; CDR3aa: CASSVTGDYGYTF; CDR3nt: TGTGCCAGTAGCGTCACAGGGGACTATGGCTACACCTTC
d_gene: -; v_gene: TRBV7-8; abundance: few; j_gene: TRBJ2-1; CDR3aa: CASSFERGPNEQFF; CDR3nt: TGTGCCAGCAGCTTCGAAAGAGGGCCCAATGAGCAGTTCTTC
d_gene: -; v_gene: TRBV5-1; abundance: -; j_gene: TRBJ2-7; CDR3aa: CASSLGGAAYEQYF; CDR3nt: TGCGCCAGCAGCCTCGGGGGTGCGGCCTACGAGCAGTACTTC
d_gene: -; v_gene: TRBV5-6; abundance: -; j_gene: TRBJ1-4; CDR3aa: CASSPGGGSRKLFF; CDR3nt: TGTGCCAGCAGCCCCGGGGGGGGCTCTAGAAAACTGTTTTTT
d_gene: -; v_gene: TRBV5-1; abundance: -; j_gene: TRBJ2-3; CDR3aa: CASSLVPSGVSTDTQYF; CDR3nt: TGCGCCAGCAGCTTGGTCCCCTCGGGAGTCAGTACAGATACGCAGTATTTT